A single TCR delta chain is shown here with its context. Its antigen specificity is not known. A far more abundant clone sits one base away, making this likely a read error. The sample contains more than one DNA sequence encoding this CDR3. V sheds 0 bases and J sheds 0 bases, leaving 23 bases between their ends. The CDR3 goes from the cysteine to the phenylalanine over 22 residues. The sequence is cut down to CDR3 DNA, 66 bases in frame from base 1. Taken from the germline V gene, the CDR1 and CDR2 loops are GEAIGNYY and EKD. In both library preparation methods, multiplex PCR was run with primers aimed at the conserved V and J regions of the TCR genes. Purified and pooled amplicons were sequenced on an Illumina MiSeq platform. Under the source paper's analysis protocol: V(D)J alignment, clonotype assembly and translation were handled by MiXCR, while functionality assessment and CDR3 repertoire analyses were done with VDJtools. CDR3 was defined according to IMGT, and analyses were limited to productive sequences using functional genes, with ORF genes and pseudogenes excluded. A custom Python script was used to look across all patients and controls for identical amino acid CDR3s belonging to major clonotypes, meaning those with a frequency of >=5%. To compare clonotype frequencies between patients and controls, a one-sided non-parametric Wilcoxon test was applied. In TCRdb, clones were called once more from the public reads by CATT, and rows of identical DNA were later combined. These V and J calls are TCRdb output, not the study's own analysis. This sample gives around 1,200 delta-chain clones in total; roughly 1.6% of them show up just once. The ten largest clones represent approximately 74% of the sample.

This record comes from a study of gamma delta lymphoproliferative disorders and STAT genes (dated by TCRdb to 2017 to 2018). General notes on the study: The LymphoTrack Dx TCRG Assay was used to prepare gamma-chain libraries from at least 50 ng of genomic DNA. Delta-chain libraries followed the EuroClonality-NGS working group standard operating procedure, because no corresponding Invivoscribe delta assay was available. The study profiled TCR gamma and delta CDR3 repertoires by deep sequencing in Tgammadelta lymphoproliferative disease patients and healthy controls, within a larger immunophenotypic and STAT-mutation study. Two gamma-chain samples and all delta-chain samples were sequenced twice to confirm results.

For TCR sequencing, genomic DNA was taken from peripheral blood mononuclear cells isolated from both patients and controls. As controls, approximately 23 healthy adult blood donors (median age 64 years; about 12 males and roughly 11 females) were included and were matched to patients for age and sex. The investigation overall reported the following: Almost every major gamma and delta clonotype found in patients was public, meaning shared with at least one healthy donor, with just a couple of gamma clonotypes being private to disease. The authors noted that NGS specificity may be reduced at low frequencies, so the public or private nature of leukemic clones needs confirmation. Control T cells were likely spread across varied maturation stages, whereas leukemic cells were skewed toward terminal effectors, which potentially limits comparisons between patients and controls. When whole repertoires were clustered, gamma repertoires from patients grouped apart from those of healthy controls, but delta repertoires did not separate between the groups.

The origin of this receptor is a human donor in good health. The rearrangement joined TRDV2 to TRDJ3; a weak D assignment points to TRDD3 (5 bases agree). What was sequenced was blood. The CDR3 reads CACDTIRGLPRVGSWDTRQMFF. The base sequence is TGTGCCTGTGACACCATCCGGGGGCTCCCCCGGGTAGGCTCCTGGGACACCCGACAGATGTTTTTC.